Below, one TCR beta chain is given with its context. Its antigen is unknown. The sample comes from a study of CD8 T cells in Susac syndrome. TCR beta was sequenced from blood CD8+ and CD4+ T cells. TEMRA cells were FACS-enriched, with CD8+ and CD4+ T cells isolated negatively. Reverse transcription of roughly 0.5 to 1 ug RNA was carried out with random hexamers. Multiplex immunoSEQ PCR targeted 54 Vbeta and 13 Jbeta TCR beta segments. TCRdb independently ran MiXCR on the immunoSEQ multiplex PCR reads; one entry per CDR3 protein. The sample lists tens of thousands of distinct CDR3 sequences; 90% to 95% were seen once. Study observations and caveats: The study conceded that its TCR sequencing and HLA analysis involved relatively few individuals.

In germline, CDR1 is SGHDN, CDR2 FVKESK. V was pared by 1 base and J by 8 bases, with 14 bases between. This CDR3 is 14 amino acids long. The V call is TRBV14, the J call TRBJ1-2, with D unresolved. Sequencing used CD8+ T cells from PBMCs. The TCR originated in a human donor with multiple sclerosis. CDR3 sequence reads: CASSQVRHKEGYTF. DNA for the CDR3: TGTGCCAGCAGCCAAGTACGACATAAGGAAGGCTACACCTTC.